The next 11 T cell receptor beta chains were all read from a single sample in a study of chemoradiotherapy in HPV16-positive cancers. Using immunoSEQ multiplex PCR, the repertoire was profiled, and TCRdb retains in-frame clones only, with some absent. The sample carries around 14,000 clones, 78% recorded once. The sample was gathered from a patient who underwent chemoradiotherapy. The receptors stem from a human donor with HPV-associated anogenital cancer.

This clone turned up a few times. J is TRBJ2-2 and V is TRBV7-9; a possible D gene is TRBD1 (5 bases). V lost 8 bases to trimming and J lost 0 bases, with 10 bases between them. Germline CDR1 SEHNR, CDR2 FQNEAQ (reference sequence). CDR3 length: 14 residues. The chain's CDR3 is CASSQGPNTGELFF. The CDR3, as DNA: TGTGCCAGCTCGCAGGGTCCGAACACCGGGGAGCTGTTTTTT.

V is TRBV7-8 and J is TRBJ1-1; 8 bases agree with TRBD1. Germline values: CDR1 SGHVS, CDR2 FQNEAQ. This CDR3 comprises 16 residues. Losses at the gene ends were 2 bases for V and 10 bases for J; bases not matched to a gene: 15. CDR3 region: CASSLYRFGQGVGAFF. In DNA, the CDR3 is TGTGCCAGCAGCTTATATCGATTCGGACAGGGCGTGGGAGCTTTCTTT.

The chain has TRBV10-3 and TRBJ2-7; D remains unclear. This CDR3 region has 14 residues. The germline CDR1 and CDR2 sequences are ENHRY and SYGVKD. The V and J ends lost 0 bases and 4 bases respectively, with 10 bases between them. In DNA form, the CDR3 reads TGTGCCATCAGTGAGTCGGTCAGAAGTTACGAGCAGTACTTC. This translates into CAISESVRSYEQYF.

This clone was picked up a small number of times. V gene TRBV5-1 combines with J gene TRBJ1-1; 7 bases map to TRBD1. The trim removed 2 bases at V and 4 bases at J, leaving 8 bases unmatched. The length of the CDR3 is 15 residues. Germline assignment: CDR1 SGHRS and CDR2 YFSETQ. DNA of the CDR3: TGCGCCAGCAGCTTACAGGGGACCGAAACCACTGAAGCTTTCTTT. This encodes CASSLQGTETTEAFF. The full variable domain, in which reference TRBV5-1 and TRBJ1-1 provide the parts outside the CDR3, is KAGVTQTPRYLIKTRGQQVTLSCSPISGHRSVSWYQQTPGQGLQFLFEYFSETQRNKGNFPGRFSGRQFSNSRSEMNVSTLELGDSALYLCASSLQGTETTEAFFGQGTRLTVV.

V usage is TRBV5-1 and J usage is TRBJ1-1; TRBD1 is a possible D gene (5 bases). This CDR3 has 15 amino acids. The germline V gene encodes CDR1 SGHRS and CDR2 YFSETQ. V was pared by 0 bases and J by 1 base, with 10 bases between. CDR3 coding DNA: TGCGCCAGCAGCTTGGACCCTCAGGGGAACACTGAAGCTTTCTTT. Protein product: CASSLDPQGNTEAFF.

Here the CDR3 reads CASSYGQGNTIYF. CDR3 DNA sequence: TGTGCCAGCAGTTACGGACAGGGAAACACCATATATTTT. V usage is TRBV6-6 and J usage is TRBJ1-3; possibly TRBD1 for D (6 bases). Trimming took off 2 bases at V and 4 bases at J, with 6 bases between the two ends. Germline CDR1 is MNHNY and CDR2 is SVGAGI (reference sequence). The CDR3 contains 13 residues.

The chain is built from TRBV13 and TRBJ2-7; the D is unclear. Germline lookup yields CDR1 PRHDT and CDR2 FYEKMQ (reference sequence). V shed 4 bases and J shed 4 bases, with 11 bases lying between them. CDR3 length: 13 residues. The CDR3 bases are TGTGCCAGCAGCTCCGCCAGGTGGTACGAGCAGTACTTC. Protein product: CASSSARWYEQYF.

This clone was observed a single time. The chain recombines TRBV25-1 with TRBJ2-4, with 8 bases matching TRBD2. CDR1 is MGHDK and CDR2 is SYGVNS in the germline V gene. This CDR3 spans 13 amino acids. Unmatched junction bases numbered 3, after V lost 5 bases and J lost 6 bases. CDR3 sequence: CASSTGGRNIQYF. CDR3 coding DNA: TGTGCCAGCAGTACGGGGGGGAGAAACATTCAGTACTTC.

J is TRBJ2-6 and V is TRBV5-1; unclear D gene. There are 15 residues in the CDR3. Germline V CDR1 and CDR2: SGHRS, YFSETQ. The V end lost 0 bases, the J end lost 0 bases, and 4 bases lay between the germline ends. As DNA, the CDR3 is TGCGCCAGCAGCTTGGAAGGCTCTGGGGCCAACGTCCTGACTTTC. This encodes CASSLEGSGANVLTF.

CDR3 DNA sequence: TGTGCCAGCTCACGGATGGGGACAGGGAACAATGAGCAGTTCTTC. This encodes CASSRMGTGNNEQFF. The chain has TRBV18 and TRBJ2-1; TRBD1 agrees at 9 bases. V dropped 4 bases and J dropped 5; count of bases not matched to a gene: 6. CDR1 is KGHSH and CDR2 is LQKENI in the germline V gene. The CDR3 consists of 15 residues. Full variable domain (remainder filled in from reference TRBV18 and TRBJ2-1): NAGVMQNPRHLVRRRGQEARLRCSPMKGHSHVYWYRQLPEEGLKFMVYLQKENIIDESGMPKERFSAEFPKEGPSILRIQQVVRGDSAAYFCASSRMGTGNNEQFFGPGTRLTVL.

J is TRBJ2-7 and V is TRBV7-6; 9 bases match TRBD1. This CDR3 contains 14 residues. Per germline, CDR1 SGHVS and CDR2 FNYEAQ. Trimming removed 3 bases from V and 7 bases from J; junction bases left unmatched: 7. As DNA, the CDR3 is TGTGCCAGCAGCTTCCTAGGACAGGGGAGAGAGCAGTACTTC. It is translated as CASSFLGQGREQYF.